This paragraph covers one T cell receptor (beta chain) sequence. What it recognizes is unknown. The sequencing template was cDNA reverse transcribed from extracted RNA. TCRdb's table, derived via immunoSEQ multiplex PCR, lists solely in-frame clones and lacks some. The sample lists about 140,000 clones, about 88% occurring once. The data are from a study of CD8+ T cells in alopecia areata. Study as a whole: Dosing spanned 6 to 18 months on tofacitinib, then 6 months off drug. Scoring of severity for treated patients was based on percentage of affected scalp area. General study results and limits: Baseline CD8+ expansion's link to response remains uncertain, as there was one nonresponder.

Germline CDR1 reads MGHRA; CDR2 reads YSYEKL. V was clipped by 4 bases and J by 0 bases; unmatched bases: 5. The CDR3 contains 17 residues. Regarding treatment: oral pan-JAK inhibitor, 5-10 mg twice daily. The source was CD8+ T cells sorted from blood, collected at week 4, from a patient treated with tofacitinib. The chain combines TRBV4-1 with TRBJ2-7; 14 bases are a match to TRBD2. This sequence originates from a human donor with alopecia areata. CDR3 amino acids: CASSPGLAGGPSYEQYF. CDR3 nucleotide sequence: TGCGCCAGCAGCCCCGGACTAGCGGGGGGCCCCTCCTACGAGCAGTACTTC.